A single sample is the source of the 17 T cell receptor beta chains below, sequenced in a study of blood T cell repertoires in COVID-19 (dated by TCRdb to between 2020 and 2021). Libraries came from the immunoSEQ multiplex PCR assay. This is the immuneACCESS table as TCRdb keeps it, with only in-frame sequences that have V and J called. A part of the clones is gone; compared with another copy, unresolved V genes explain less than half, and the rest is unexplained. Within this sample are roughly 160,000 clones, with approximately 88% of them counted one time only. The ten largest clones take up less than 3% of the sample. The sample comprised peripheral blood. These receptors came from an older woman with acute or convalescent COVID-19.

The genes are TRBV28 and TRBJ2-1, with 9 nucleotides matching TRBD1. J lost 6 bases, V lost 3 bases, and 15 bases had no gene match. The germline gives CDR1 MDHEN, CDR2 SYDVKM. The CDR3 is made up of 18 amino acids. This chain's CDR3 is CASSFLEFRDRDSNEQFF. Written as DNA, the CDR3 is TGTGCCAGCAGTTTCCTCGAATTTCGGGACAGGGACTCCAATGAGCAGTTCTTC.

The gene calls are TRBV7-2 and TRBJ2-5; tentatively, D is TRBD1 (6 bases). With 3 bases removed from V and 0 bases from J, the gap between germline ends came to 11 bases. The CDR3 has 15 residues. Per germline, CDR1 SGHTA and CDR2 FQGNSA. The CDR3 here is CASSLGRGYQETQYF. CDR3 nucleotides: TGTGCCAGCAGCTTGGGCAGGGGATACCAAGAGACCCAGTACTTC.

This rearrangement joins TRBV30 to TRBJ2-1; tentatively, D is TRBD2 (5 bases). This CDR3 comprises 15 residues. Per the germline V gene, CDR1 is GTSNPN and CDR2 is SVGIG (reference sequence). Trimming pared 4 bases from V and 7 bases from J, leaving 20 bases between. CDR3 loop: CAWTSIAGLGNEQFF. In DNA form, the CDR3 reads TGTGCCTGGACTTCTATCGCGGGCCTCGGGAATGAGCAGTTCTTC.

The rearrangement joins TRBV11-3 to TRBJ2-6; tentative D call: TRBD2 (6 bases). The V gene lost 5 bases and the J gene lost 0 bases, with 11 bases spanning the gap. CDR3 size: 16 residues. The germline V gene has CDR1 SGHNT and CDR2 YENEEA. Here the CDR3 reads CASSPRGSSGANVLTF. The CDR3 DNA follows: TGTGCCAGCAGCCCCCGGGGGAGCTCTGGGGCCAACGTCCTGACTTTC.

This clone came up once. V is TRBV9 and J is TRBJ1-1; D call uncertain. The CDR3 has 14 residues. Germline CDR1 and CDR2: SGDLS and YYNGEE. V was shortened by 1 base and J by 5 bases, with 12 bases between the two germline ends. CDR3 in amino acids: CASSVRERRTEAFF. CDR3 nucleotide sequence: TGTGCCAGCAGCGTACGGGAACGGAGGACTGAAGCTTTCTTT.

This chain joins TRBV24-1 and TRBJ1-5, with D perhaps TRBD1 (6 bases). The CDR3 runs 15 residues. The ends were cut back, 2 bases at V and 4 bases at J, with 11 bases in the middle. Germline CDR1 reads KGHDR; CDR2 reads SFDVKD. As DNA, the CDR3 is TGTGCCACCAGTGATTCAGGGGAAGTAAATCAGCCCCAGCATTTT. Translation: CATSDSGEVNQPQHF.

This clone was detected once. The CDR3: CASSQRLAGGLSTDTQYF. In DNA, the CDR3 is TGTGCCAGCAGCCAACGCCTAGCGGGGGGTCTTAGCACAGATACGCAGTATTTT. V usage is TRBV4-2 and J usage is TRBJ2-3; 11 positions match TRBD2. The CDR3 has 18 amino acids. J lost 0 bases, V lost 2 bases, and 7 bases had no gene match. In germline, CDR1 is LGHNA, CDR2 YNFKEQ.

The chain employs TRBV24-1 and TRBJ1-2; tentatively, D is TRBD1 (5 bases). The CDR3 sequence is 12 residues long. The germline gives CDR1 KGHDR, CDR2 SFDVKD. Trimming took off 7 bases at V and 6 bases at J, with 11 bases between the two ends. CDR3 DNA: TGTGCCACCAGCTGGGGGGGAAATGGCTACACCTTC. It yields the protein CATSWGGNGYTF.

The chain employs TRBV6-2 or TRBV6-3 and TRBJ2-3, with 13 nucleotides matching TRBD2. The CDR3 runs 18 residues. Germline trimming cut 6 bases from V and 1 base from J; bases unmatched to any gene: 10. CDR1 is MNHEY, CDR2 SVGEGT, per germline. CDR3 nucleotide sequence: TGTGCCAGCAGCATGGGGACTAGCGGGGCGCTAGGCACAGATACGCAGTATTTT. Protein sequence: CASSMGTSGALGTDTQYF.

The J gene is TRBJ1-1, the V gene TRBV6-5; a weak D match, TRBD1 (5 bases). V lost 6 bases to trimming and J lost 1 base, with 12 bases between them. The CDR3 runs to 14 residues. Germline V lookup: CDR1 MNHEY, CDR2 SVGAGI. The CDR3 region has the DNA TGTGCCAGCAGGGACATGGCTAAGAACACTGAAGCTTTCTTT. It specifies CASRDMAKNTEAFF.

The chain links TRBV1 to TRBJ2-3; the D call in the table, TRBD2, was not verified against the DNA. TRBV1 is a known pseudogene. This CDR3 has 14 amino acids. The CDR3 DNA reads as TGCACCAGCAGTATTTTGTCTAGGACAGATACGCAGTATTTT. Translated, it gives CTSSILSRTDTQYF.

The genes are TRBV10-1 and TRBJ2-5; 9 nucleotides agree with TRBD1. With V trimmed by 6 bases and J by 6 bases, 5 bases remained unmatched. This CDR3 region has 13 residues. Germline lookup yields CDR1 WNHNN and CDR2 SYGVQD (reference sequence). This chain's CDR3 is CASRNYRGQTQYF. The DNA for the CDR3 is TGCGCCAGCAGGAACTACAGGGGGCAGACCCAGTACTTC.

This clone turned up a few times. The chain couples TRBV25-1 to TRBJ1-1, with 12 bases that match TRBD1. The CDR3 is 13 residues long. The J segment lost 8 bases and the V segment lost 8 bases, leaving 6 bases of the junction unmatched. Germline CDR1 MGHDK, CDR2 SYGVNS. CDR3 nucleotide sequence: TGTGCCAGCGGAACTGGGACAGGGGGCGAAGCTTTCTTT. Its protein product is CASGTGTGGEAFF. Supplemented by reference TRBV25-1 and TRBJ1-1, the full variable domain reads EADIYQTPRYLVIGTGKKITLECSQTMGHDKMYWYQQDPGMELHLIHYSYGVNSTEKGDLSSESTVSRIRTEHFPLTLESARPSHTSQYLCASGTGTGGEAFFGQGTRLTVV.

This chain joins TRBV27 and TRBJ2-5; no definite D call. Germline loops: CDR1 MNHEY, CDR2 SMNVEV (reference sequence). CDR3 length: 13 amino acids. V dropped 4 bases and J dropped 7 bases, with 13 bases sitting between them. The CDR3 DNA is TGTGCCAGCAGTTATCTCAGCTCGGGGACCCAGTACTTC. This gives the protein CASSYLSSGTQYF.

This chain links TRBV9 with TRBJ1-2, with a possible D match to TRBD1 (5 bases). The CDR3 spans 14 residues. V dropped 5 bases and J dropped 3 bases, with 14 bases sitting between them. Germline V gene lookup returns CDR1 SGDLS and CDR2 YYNGEE. CDR3 in DNA: TGTGCCAGCAGGGGCGGGGGGTATGACTATGGCTACACCTTC. Amino acids: CASRGGGYDYGYTF.

This chain connects TRBV3-1 (or the pseudogene TRBV3-2) to TRBJ1-1; D is perhaps TRBD1 (5 bases). This CDR3 comprises 15 residues. Germline loops: CDR1 LGHDT, CDR2 YNNKEL (reference sequence). V shed 3 bases and J shed 0 bases, with 11 bases lying between them. The CDR3 DNA is TGTGCCAGCAGCCATCCCGGGGGTGTGAACACTGAAGCTTTCTTT. Translation gives CASSHPGGVNTEAFF.

The chain links TRBV7-2 to TRBJ1-1; 10 bases line up with TRBD1. Trimming at V came to 6 bases and at J to 4 bases, leaving 8 bases not matched to a gene. The CDR3 spans 15 residues. The germline V gene has CDR1 SGHTA and CDR2 FQGNSA. CDR3 bases: TGTGCCAGCAGTCGAAACCGGGACAGGGGCACTGAAGCTTTCTTT. This encodes CASSRNRDRGTEAFF.